These 12 T cell receptor beta chains came from one sample sequenced in a study of blood T cells in healthy people across ages. Through a sample-barcoded 5' primer and a J-beta primer mix, a second PCR was run for about 6 to 11 cycles. TCRdb re-derived calls from the 5' RACE reads in MiXCR, one entry per CDR3 protein. Among about 1 million distinct CDR3 sequences, 35% to 55% were seen once, and the ten largest hold about 19%. Sequenced sample: blood. Receptors were obtained from a woman aged 55-70 years in good health.

This chain's CDR3 is CASSMTITDTQYF. The CDR3 DNA sequence: TGTGCCAGCAGTATGACAATCACAGATACGCAGTATTTT. This sequence joins TRBV6-1 and TRBJ2-3, with D unresolved. CDR1 MNHNS and CDR2 SASEGT come from the germline V gene. V was cut by 5 bases and J by 2 bases, with 8 bases left in between. This CDR3 has 13 residues.

There are a few counts of this clonotype. The chain is built from TRBV6-2 or TRBV6-3 and TRBJ1-4; TRBD1 might be the D (5 bases). Per germline, CDR1 MNHEY and CDR2 SVGEGT. This CDR3 has 15 residues. With 4 bases removed from V and 5 bases from J, the gap between germline ends came to 14 bases. The CDR3 is CASSSPRTWNEKLFF. The CDR3 nucleotides are TGTGCCAGCAGTTCTCCCAGGACATGGAATGAAAAACTGTTTTTT.

The chain employs TRBV5-1 and TRBJ2-7; 7 bases map to TRBD1. This CDR3 comprises 16 residues. Trimming cost V 0 bases and J 1 base; bases outside gene matches: 7. The germline V gene has CDR1 SGHRS and CDR2 YFSETQ. For the CDR3, the DNA is TGCGCCAGCAGCTTGGTCCCTCCGGGACAGTCCTACGAGCAGTACTTC. It translates to CASSLVPPGQSYEQYF.

This clonotype has just a few counts. The chain joins TRBV5-1 to TRBJ2-1; TRBD2 agrees at 7 bases. Looked up from germline, CDR1 is SGHRS and CDR2 is YFSETQ. The V segment lost 0 bases and the J segment 8 bases; nucleotides outside the gene matches: 8. The CDR3 covers 15 residues. The CDR3 spells CASSLETSIQDEQFF. As DNA, the CDR3 is TGCGCCAGCAGCTTGGAGACTAGCATTCAGGATGAGCAGTTCTTC.

The chain is built from TRBV6-1 and TRBJ2-1; D is unresolved. The CDR3 is 11 residues long. The germline V gene encodes CDR1 MNHNS and CDR2 SASEGT. Trimming stripped 8 bases from V and 11 bases from J, with 13 bases between. CDR3 in DNA: TGTGCCAGCCTAGTTGGGAATAAGCAGTTCTTC. Protein sequence: CASLVGNKQFF.

CDR3 amino acids: CSASWNRGTDTQYF. CDR3 nucleotides: TGCAGTGCTAGCTGGAACCGCGGCACAGATACGCAGTATTTT. The chain employs TRBV20-1 and TRBJ2-3, with D unclear. V lost 3 bases to trimming and J lost 1 base, with 11 bases between them. The CDR3 loop spans 14 amino acids. CDR1 DFQATT and CDR2 SNEGSKA come from the germline V gene (reference sequence).

The chain employs TRBV7-8 and TRBJ2-7; no clear D gene. Germline CDR1 and CDR2: SGHVS and FQNEAQ. This CDR3 region has 12 residues. Trimming removed 6 bases from V and 6 bases from J, with 12 bases in between. CDR3 nucleotides: TGTGCCAGCAGTCCCGACTCCCTCGAGCAGTACTTC. This codes for CASSPDSLEQYF.

The sample holds a few counts of this clonotype. The chain recombines TRBV10-3 with TRBJ2-5; D may be TRBD1 (5 bases). CDR3 length: 11 residues. Germline V gene data show CDR1 as ENHRY and CDR2 as SYGVKD. Trimming left V 10 bases short and J 5 bases short, with 11 bases between. CDR3 nucleotides: TGTGCCACCTTAGACAGTGAGACCCAGTACTTC. It yields the protein CATLDSETQYF.

As for this clonotype: An end of the junction does not agree with germline; a read error may underlie this. The gene calls are TRBV6-1 and TRBJ2-6; TRBD1 matches 8 bases. CDR1 is MNHNS and CDR2 is SASEGT in the germline V gene. This CDR3 contains 18 residues. The CDR3 DNA reads TGTGCCAGCAGCGAAGAGTGGACAGGGCTCTCTGGGGCCAACGTCCTGACTTTC. Its translation: CASSEEWTGLSGANVLTF.

The gene calls are TRBV6-1 and TRBJ1-5; TRBD1 is a possible D gene (5 bases). The CDR3 consists of 14 residues. V gave up 3 bases and J gave up 5 bases, with 11 bases separating them. Germline CDR1 is MNHNS and CDR2 is SASEGT. This CDR3 is CASSEGLGHQPQHF. CDR3 nucleotide sequence: TGTGCCAGCAGTGAGGGACTTGGGCATCAGCCCCAGCATTTT.

The chain is built from TRBV20-1 and TRBJ1-4; D is ambiguous. The CDR3 sequence is 15 residues long. Looked up from germline, CDR1 is DFQATT and CDR2 is SNEGSKA (reference sequence). The CDR3 bases are TGCAGCTCAATAAACCGGGCTGCAACTAATGAAAAACTGTTTTTT. Translated, it gives CSSINRAATNEKLFF.

This clonotype was detected a few times. The rearrangement joins TRBV20-1 to TRBJ2-7, with D unclear. CDR3 length equals 13 residues. The V gene lost 3 bases and the J gene lost 5 bases, with 14 bases spanning the gap. CDR1 and CDR2 from the germline V gene are DFQATT and SNEGSKA (reference sequence). Here the CDR3 DNA reads TGCAGTGCTAGGCTTGGTGGGCAGGACGAGCAGTACTTC. Translation: CSARLGGQDEQYF.